Detailed here is one TCR beta chain. The target of this receptor is not known. Base-call qualities are not available, and no considerably larger clone is one nucleotide away. The intended sense of this specimen's treatment or condition label: allogeneic hematopoietic cell transplantation with graft depleted of TCRalphabeta T cells and CD19 B cells. Transplant recipients were children who received TCRalphabeta/CD19-depleted allogeneic hematopoietic cell grafts. Library generation was performed with PCR. TCRdb shows the sequencer as Illumina HiSeq 2500. Molecular barcoding was employed in the preparation of TCR libraries, with unique molecular identifiers being used to normalize TCRbeta repertoire quantification. The public reads were reprocessed in TCRdb via fastp at Q25 and MiXCR, keeping in-frame beta chains. Entries that share a CDR3 protein sequence are merged under the most common genes and DNA. This sample gives around 580,000 distinct CDR3 sequences in total; 20% to 30% of them show up just once. Around 36% of the sample comes from the top ten.

The CDR3 starts with the cysteine, ends with the phenylalanine, and has 13 residues. The sequence is cut down to CDR3 DNA, 39 bases in frame from base 1. Trimming takes 1 base from V and 6 bases from J, and the germline ends sit 10 bases apart. Per the germline V gene, SGHRS is the CDR1 and YFSETQ is the CDR2. This record belongs to a study of T-cell reconstitution after alpha-beta-depleted transplantation in children (dated by TCRdb to the mid-2010s). Regarding the research as a whole: Using TCR repertoire profiling, the study quantitatively followed how T-cell immune reconstitution unfolded in children after TCRalphabeta/CD19-depleted allogeneic hematopoietic cell transplantation. What the authors observed across the whole study: In some patients, the high TCRbeta diversity seen at day 60 was put down to recipient T cells and intrathymic progenitors that had survived conditioning. Over subsequent months, a decline in hyperexpanded clone frequencies was noted, and after one year, T-cell counts and TCRbeta diversity were mostly ascribed to newly produced T cells. Apparently early alphabetaT-cell count recovery about two months after transplant reportedly relied on only several hundred rapidly expanded clones derived from non-depleted graft cells.

The TCR comes from a boy under three years old with Wiskott-Aldrich syndrome, due to receive a stem cell transplant. The rearranged chain carries TRBV5-1 and TRBJ1-1, with the D gene uncertain. This specimen was PBMCs, taken before TCRalphabeta/CD19-depleted stem cell transplant. At the DNA level, the sequence is TGCGCCAGCAGCTTGTTGTCAGTTTCTGAAGCTTTCTTT. It translates to CASSLLSVSEAFF.